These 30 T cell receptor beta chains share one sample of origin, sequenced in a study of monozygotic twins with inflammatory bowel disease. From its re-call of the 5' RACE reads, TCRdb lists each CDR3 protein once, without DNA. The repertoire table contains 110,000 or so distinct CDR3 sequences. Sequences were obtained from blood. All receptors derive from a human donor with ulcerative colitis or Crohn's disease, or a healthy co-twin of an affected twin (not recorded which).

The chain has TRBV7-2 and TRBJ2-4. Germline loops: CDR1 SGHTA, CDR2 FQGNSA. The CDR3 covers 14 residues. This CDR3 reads CASSLGSGKNIQYF.

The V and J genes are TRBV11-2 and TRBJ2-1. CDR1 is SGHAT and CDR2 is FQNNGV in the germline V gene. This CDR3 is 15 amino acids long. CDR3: CASSLQLAASNEQFF.

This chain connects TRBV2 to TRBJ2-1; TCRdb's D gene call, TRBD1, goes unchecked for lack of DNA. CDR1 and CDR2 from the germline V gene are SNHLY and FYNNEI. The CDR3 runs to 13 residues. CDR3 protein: CASSEEPRGEQFF.

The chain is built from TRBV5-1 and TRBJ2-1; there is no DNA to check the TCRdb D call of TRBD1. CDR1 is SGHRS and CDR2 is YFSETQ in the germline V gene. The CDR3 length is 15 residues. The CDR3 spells CASSLRLQGNNEQFF.

CDR3 protein: CASRQANQPQHF. This chain uses TRBV27 with TRBJ1-5; the D gene TCRdb calls, TRBD1, cannot be checked with no DNA. The CDR3 length is 12 residues. The germline gives CDR1 MNHEY, CDR2 SMNVEV (reference sequence).

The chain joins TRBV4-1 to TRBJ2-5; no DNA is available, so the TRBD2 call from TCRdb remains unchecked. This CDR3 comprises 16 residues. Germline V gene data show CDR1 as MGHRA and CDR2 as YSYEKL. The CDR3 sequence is CASSQEGGVNQETQYF.

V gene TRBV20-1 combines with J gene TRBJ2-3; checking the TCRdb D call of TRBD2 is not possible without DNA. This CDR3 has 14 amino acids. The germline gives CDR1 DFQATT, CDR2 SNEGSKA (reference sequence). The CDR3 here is CSALRLGRADTQYF.

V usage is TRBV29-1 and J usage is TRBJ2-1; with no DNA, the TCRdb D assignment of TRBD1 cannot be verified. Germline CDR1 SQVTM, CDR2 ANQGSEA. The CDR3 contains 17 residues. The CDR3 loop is CSVEVLGGTGGFREQFF.

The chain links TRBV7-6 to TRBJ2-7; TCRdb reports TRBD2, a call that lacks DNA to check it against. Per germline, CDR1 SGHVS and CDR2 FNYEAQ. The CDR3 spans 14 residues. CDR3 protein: CASSLISGGYEQYF.

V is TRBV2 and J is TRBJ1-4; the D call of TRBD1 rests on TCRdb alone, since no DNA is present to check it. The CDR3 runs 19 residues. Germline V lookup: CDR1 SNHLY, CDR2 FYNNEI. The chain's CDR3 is CASSEAPALQGAMGEKLFF.

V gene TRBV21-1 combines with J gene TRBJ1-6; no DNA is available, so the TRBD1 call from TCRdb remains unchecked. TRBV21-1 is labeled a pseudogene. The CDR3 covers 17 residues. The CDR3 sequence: CASSKVAGGAFLSPLHF.

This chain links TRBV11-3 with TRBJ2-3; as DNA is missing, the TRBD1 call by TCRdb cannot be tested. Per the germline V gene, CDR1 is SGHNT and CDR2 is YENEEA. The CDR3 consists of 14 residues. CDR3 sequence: CASSSPGATDTQYF.

The CDR3 reads CASSKTSYESGELFF. The chain has TRBV9 and TRBJ2-2; lacking DNA, the TRBD2 call made by TCRdb goes unchecked. Germline V gives CDR1 SGDLS, CDR2 YYNGEE. The length of the CDR3 is 15 residues. Full variable domain (missing parts from reference TRBV9 and TRBJ2-2): DSGVTQTPKHLITATGQRVTLRCSPRSGDLSVYWYQQSLDQGLQFLIQYYNGEERAKGNILERFSAQQFPDLHSELNLSSLELGDSALYFCASSKTSYESGELFFGEGSRLTVL.

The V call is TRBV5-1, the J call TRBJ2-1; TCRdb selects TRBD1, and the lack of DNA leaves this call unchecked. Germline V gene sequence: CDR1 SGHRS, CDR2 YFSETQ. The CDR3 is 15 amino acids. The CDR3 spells CASSPGQSSYNEQFF.

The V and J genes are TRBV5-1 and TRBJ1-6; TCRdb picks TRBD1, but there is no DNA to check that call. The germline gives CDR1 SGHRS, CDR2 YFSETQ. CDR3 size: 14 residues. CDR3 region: CASSIDRDDSPLHF.

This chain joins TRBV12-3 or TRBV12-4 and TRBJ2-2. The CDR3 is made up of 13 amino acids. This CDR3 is CASSLVSSGELFF.

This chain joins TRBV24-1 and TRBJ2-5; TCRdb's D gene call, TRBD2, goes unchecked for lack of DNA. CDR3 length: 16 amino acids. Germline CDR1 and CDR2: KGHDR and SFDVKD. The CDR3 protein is CATSEPTKLGRETQYF.

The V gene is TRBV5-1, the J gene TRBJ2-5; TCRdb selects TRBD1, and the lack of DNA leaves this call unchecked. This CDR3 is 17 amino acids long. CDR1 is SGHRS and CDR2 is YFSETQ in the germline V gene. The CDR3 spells CASSFDLTGGAGETQYF.

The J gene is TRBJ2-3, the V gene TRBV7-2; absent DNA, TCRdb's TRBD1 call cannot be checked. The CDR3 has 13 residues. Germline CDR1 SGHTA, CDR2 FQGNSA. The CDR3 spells CASSLPPADTQYF.

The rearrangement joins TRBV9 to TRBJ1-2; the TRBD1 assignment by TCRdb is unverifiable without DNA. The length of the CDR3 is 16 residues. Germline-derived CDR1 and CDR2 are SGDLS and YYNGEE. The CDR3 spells CASSTQSGTGVNGYTF.

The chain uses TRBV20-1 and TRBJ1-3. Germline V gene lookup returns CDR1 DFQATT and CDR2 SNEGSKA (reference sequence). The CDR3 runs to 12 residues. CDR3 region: CSARLPGNTIYF.

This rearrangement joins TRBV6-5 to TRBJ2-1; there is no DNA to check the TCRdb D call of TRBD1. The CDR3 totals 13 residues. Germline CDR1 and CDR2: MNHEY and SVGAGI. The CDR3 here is CASSYSGGERSFF.

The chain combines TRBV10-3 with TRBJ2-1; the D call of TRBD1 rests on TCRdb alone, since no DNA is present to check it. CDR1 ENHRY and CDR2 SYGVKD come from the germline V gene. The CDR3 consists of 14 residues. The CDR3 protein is CAIKGAGAYNEQFF.

The CDR3 here is CASSKGGGGQPQHF. The V call is TRBV11-2, the J call TRBJ1-5; TCRdb names TRBD1, which stays unverified in the absence of DNA. Germline V gene data show CDR1 as SGHAT and CDR2 as FQNNGV. The CDR3 sequence is 14 residues long.

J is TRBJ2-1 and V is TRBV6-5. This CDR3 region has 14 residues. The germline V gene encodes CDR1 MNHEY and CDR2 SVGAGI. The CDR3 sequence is CASRLARRYNEQFF.

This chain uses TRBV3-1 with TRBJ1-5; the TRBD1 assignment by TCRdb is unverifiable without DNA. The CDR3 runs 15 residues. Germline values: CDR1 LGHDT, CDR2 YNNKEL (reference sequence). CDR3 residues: CASSQAGTGDQPQHF.

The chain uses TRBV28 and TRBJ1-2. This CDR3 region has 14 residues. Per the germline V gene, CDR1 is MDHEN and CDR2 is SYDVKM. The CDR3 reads CASSFEQRSYGYTF.

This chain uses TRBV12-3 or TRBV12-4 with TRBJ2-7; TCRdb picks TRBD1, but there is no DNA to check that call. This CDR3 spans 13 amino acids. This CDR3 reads CTSSFGTAYEQYF.

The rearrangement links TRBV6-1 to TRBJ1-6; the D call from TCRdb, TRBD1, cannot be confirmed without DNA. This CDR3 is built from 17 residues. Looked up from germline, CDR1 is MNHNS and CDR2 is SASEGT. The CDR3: CASSEQQGRGYNSPLHF.

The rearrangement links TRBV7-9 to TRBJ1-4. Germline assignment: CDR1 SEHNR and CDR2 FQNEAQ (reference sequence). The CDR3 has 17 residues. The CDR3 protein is CASSLLDDSEVNEKLFF.